The T cell receptor (beta chain) described here comes from a study of blood T cell repertoires in COVID-19. Profiling relied on immunoSEQ multiplex PCR, and the TCRdb table lists in-frame clones only, not all of them. Of about 270,000 clones listed, roughly nine tenths are singletons. The CDR3 runs 13 residues. Germline V gene sequence: CDR1 SGHTA, CDR2 FQGTGA. Trimming removed 8 bases from V and 1 base from J; junction bases left unmatched: 4. The source is a woman aged 18 to 35 who had recovered from COVID-19. The V call is TRBV7-3, the J call TRBJ1-1; 7 bases align to TRBD1. Sequencing was performed on PBMCs or T cells enriched from blood (not recorded which). The CDR3 protein is CASGQDPNTEAFF. Written as DNA, the CDR3 is TGTGCCAGCGGACAGGACCCGAACACTGAAGCTTTCTTT.